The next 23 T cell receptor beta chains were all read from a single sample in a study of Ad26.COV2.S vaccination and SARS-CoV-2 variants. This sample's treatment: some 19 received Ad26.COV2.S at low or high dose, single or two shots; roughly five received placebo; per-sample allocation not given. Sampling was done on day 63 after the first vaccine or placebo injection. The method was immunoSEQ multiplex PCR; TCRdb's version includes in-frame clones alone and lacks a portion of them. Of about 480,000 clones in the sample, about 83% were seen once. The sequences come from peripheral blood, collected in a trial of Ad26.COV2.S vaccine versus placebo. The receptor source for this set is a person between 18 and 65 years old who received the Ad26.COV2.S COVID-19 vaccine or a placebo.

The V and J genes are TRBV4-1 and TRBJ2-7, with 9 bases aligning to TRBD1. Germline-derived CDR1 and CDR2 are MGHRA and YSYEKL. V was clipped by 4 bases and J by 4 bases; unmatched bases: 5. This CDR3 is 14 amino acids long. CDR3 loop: CASSPGQGTYEQYF. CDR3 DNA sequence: TGCGCCAGCAGCCCGGGACAGGGAACTTACGAGCAGTACTTC.

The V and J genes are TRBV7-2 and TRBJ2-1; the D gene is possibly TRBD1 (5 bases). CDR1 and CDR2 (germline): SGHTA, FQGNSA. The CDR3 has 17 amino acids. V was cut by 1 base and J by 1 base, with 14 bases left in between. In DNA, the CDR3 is TGTGCCAGCAGCTTAGACCACCAGGGCGCGTCCTACAATGAGCAGTTCTTC. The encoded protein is CASSLDHQGASYNEQFF.

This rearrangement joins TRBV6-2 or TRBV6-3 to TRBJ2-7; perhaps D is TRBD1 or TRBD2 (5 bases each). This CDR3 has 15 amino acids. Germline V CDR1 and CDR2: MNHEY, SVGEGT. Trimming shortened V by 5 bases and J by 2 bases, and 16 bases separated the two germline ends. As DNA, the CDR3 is TGTGCCAGCAGTACAACCCGGGACCGTCCCTACGAGCAGTACTTC. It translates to CASSTTRDRPYEQYF.

DNA of the CDR3: TGTGCCAGCAGCCAAGACTACGAGCAGTACTTC. Its protein is CASSQDYEQYF. The rearrangement joins TRBV3-1 (or the pseudogene TRBV3-2) to TRBJ2-7; no clear D gene. The CDR3 covers 11 residues. CDR1 and CDR2 (germline): LGHDT, YNNKEL (reference sequence). V was clipped by 0 bases and J by 3 bases, with 0 bases between them.

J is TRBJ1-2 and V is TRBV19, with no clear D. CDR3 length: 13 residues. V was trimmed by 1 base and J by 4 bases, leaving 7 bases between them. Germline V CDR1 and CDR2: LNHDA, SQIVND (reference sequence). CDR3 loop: CASSIGGIYGYTF. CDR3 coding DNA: TGTGCCAGTAGTATAGGTGGAATCTATGGCTACACCTTC. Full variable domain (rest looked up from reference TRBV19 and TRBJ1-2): DGGITQSPKYLFRKEGQNVTLSCEQNLNHDAMYWYRQDPGQGLRLIYYSQIVNDFQKGDIAEGYSVSREKKESFPLTVTSAQKNPTAFYLCASSIGGIYGYTFGSGTRLTVV.

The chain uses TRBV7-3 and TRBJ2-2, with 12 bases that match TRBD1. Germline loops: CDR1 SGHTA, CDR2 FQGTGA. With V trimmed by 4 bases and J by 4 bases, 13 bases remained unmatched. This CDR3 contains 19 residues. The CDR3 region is CASSSRPPGQGAGTGELFF. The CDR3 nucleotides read TGTGCCAGCAGCTCCCGTCCCCCGGGACAGGGGGCGGGCACCGGGGAGCTGTTTTTT.

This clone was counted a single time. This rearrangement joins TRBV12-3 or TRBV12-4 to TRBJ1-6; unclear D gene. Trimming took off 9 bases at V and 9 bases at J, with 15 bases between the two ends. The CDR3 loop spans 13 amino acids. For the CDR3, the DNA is TGTGCCAGTCGACCCTGGGGAGGTTCACCCCTCCACTTT. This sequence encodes CASRPWGGSPLHF.

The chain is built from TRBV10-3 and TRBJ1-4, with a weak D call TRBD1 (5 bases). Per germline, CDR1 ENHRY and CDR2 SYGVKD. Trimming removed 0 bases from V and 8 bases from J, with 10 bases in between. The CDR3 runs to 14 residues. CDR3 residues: CAISESGGLEKLFF. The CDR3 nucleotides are TGTGCCATCAGTGAGTCGGGGGGATTGGAAAAACTGTTTTTT.

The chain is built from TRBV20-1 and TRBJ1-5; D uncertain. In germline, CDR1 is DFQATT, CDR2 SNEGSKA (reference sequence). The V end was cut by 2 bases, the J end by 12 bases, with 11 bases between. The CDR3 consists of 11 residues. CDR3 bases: TGCAGTGCTAGAAATCTTGGGATCCAGCATTTT. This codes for CSARNLGIQHF.

CDR3 bases: TGTGCCAGCAAACAAGCAGACTCCGGTGAGCAGTTCTTC. It translates to CASKQADSGEQFF. This chain joins TRBV3-1 (or the pseudogene TRBV3-2) and TRBJ2-1, with no clear D. The ends were cut back, 7 bases at V and 9 bases at J, with 16 bases in the middle. Germline V gene data show CDR1 as LGHDT and CDR2 as YNNKEL (reference sequence). The CDR3 loop spans 13 amino acids.

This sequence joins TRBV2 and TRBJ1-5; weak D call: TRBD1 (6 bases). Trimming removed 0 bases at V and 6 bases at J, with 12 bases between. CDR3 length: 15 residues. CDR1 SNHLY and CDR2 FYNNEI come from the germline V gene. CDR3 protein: CASSEALQGTQPQHF. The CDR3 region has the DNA TGTGCCAGCAGTGAAGCGTTACAGGGTACTCAGCCCCAGCATTTT.

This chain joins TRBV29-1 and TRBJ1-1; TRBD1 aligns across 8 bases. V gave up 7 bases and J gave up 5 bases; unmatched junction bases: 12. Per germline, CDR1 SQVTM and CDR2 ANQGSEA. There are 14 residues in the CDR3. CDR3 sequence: CSAKPRQGQTEAFF. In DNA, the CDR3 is TGCAGCGCCAAACCACGACAGGGGCAAACTGAAGCTTTCTTT.

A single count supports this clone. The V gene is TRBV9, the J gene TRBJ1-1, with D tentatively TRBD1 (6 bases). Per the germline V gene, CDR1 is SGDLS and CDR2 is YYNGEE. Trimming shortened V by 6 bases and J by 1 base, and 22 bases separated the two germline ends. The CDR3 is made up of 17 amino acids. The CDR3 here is CASKPVDGGQQNTEAFF. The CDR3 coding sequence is TGTGCCAGCAAGCCCGTGGACGGGGGCCAACAGAACACTGAAGCTTTCTTT.

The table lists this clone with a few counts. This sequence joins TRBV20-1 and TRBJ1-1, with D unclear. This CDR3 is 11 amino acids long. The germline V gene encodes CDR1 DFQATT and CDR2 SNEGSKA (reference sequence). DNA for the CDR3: TGCAGGACCAACCTGAACACTGAAGCTTTCTTT. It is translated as CRTNLNTEAFF.

CDR3 DNA sequence: TGTGCCAGCAGTTACGGGGTGGGGGATGAAAAACTGTTTTTT. Its protein product is CASSYGVGDEKLFF. The chain couples TRBV6-5 to TRBJ1-4; D perhaps matches TRBD1 (5 bases). The CDR3 is 14 residues long. Germline CDR1 MNHEY, CDR2 SVGAGI. V was trimmed by 2 bases and J by 6 bases, leaving 10 bases between them.

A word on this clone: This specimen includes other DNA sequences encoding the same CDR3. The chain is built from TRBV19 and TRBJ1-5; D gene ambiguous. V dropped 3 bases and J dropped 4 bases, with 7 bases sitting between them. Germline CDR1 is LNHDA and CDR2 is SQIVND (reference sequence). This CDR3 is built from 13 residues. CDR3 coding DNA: TGTGCCAGTAGTATCAGAGGAAATCAGCCCCAGCATTTT. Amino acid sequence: CASSIRGNQPQHF.

CDR3 coding DNA: TGTGCCAGCAGAGAAGGACTAGCGGGAGGAAACACAGATACGCAGTATTTT. Translated, it gives CASREGLAGGNTDTQYF. This chain connects TRBV28 to TRBJ2-3; TRBD2 matches at 14 bases. J gave up 2 bases and V 6 bases, and 7 bases lay outside the gene matches. Germline V gene lookup returns CDR1 MDHEN and CDR2 SYDVKM. The CDR3 runs 17 residues.

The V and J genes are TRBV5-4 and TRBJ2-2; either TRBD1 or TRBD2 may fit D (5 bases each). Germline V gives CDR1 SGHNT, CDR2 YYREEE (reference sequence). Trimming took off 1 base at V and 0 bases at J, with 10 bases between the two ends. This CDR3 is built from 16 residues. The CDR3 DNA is TGTGCCAGCAGCTTGTCGGGACGAACGAACACCGGGGAGCTGTTTTTT. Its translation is CASSLSGRTNTGELFF.

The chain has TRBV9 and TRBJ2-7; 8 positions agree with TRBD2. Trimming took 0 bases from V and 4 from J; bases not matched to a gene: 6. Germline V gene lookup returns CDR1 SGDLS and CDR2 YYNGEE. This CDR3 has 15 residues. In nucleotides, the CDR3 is TGTGCCAGCAGCGTAGACCCAGCGGGGGTTTACGAGCAGTACTTC. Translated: CASSVDPAGVYEQYF.

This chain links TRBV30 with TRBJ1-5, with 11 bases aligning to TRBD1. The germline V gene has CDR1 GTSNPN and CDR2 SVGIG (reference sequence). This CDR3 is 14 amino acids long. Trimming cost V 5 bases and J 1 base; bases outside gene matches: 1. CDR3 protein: CAWGTGGSNQPQHF. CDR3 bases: TGTGCCTGGGGGACAGGGGGAAGCAATCAGCCCCAGCATTTT.

The CDR3 DNA is TGTGCCAGCATCGAGCGGGAGGCGTACAATGAGCAGTTCTTC. Translation: CASIEREAYNEQFF. The chain couples TRBV2 to TRBJ2-1; 9 bases are shared with TRBD2. V dropped 7 bases and J dropped 4; count of bases not matched to a gene: 5. The germline CDR1 and CDR2 sequences are SNHLY and FYNNEI. The CDR3 covers 14 residues.

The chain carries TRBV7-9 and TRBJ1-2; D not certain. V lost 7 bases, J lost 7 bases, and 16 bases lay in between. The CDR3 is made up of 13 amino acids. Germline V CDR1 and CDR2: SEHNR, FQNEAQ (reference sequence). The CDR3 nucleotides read TGTGCCAGCAAACCGGGGAGGGAATCTGGCTACACCTTC. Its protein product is CASKPGRESGYTF.

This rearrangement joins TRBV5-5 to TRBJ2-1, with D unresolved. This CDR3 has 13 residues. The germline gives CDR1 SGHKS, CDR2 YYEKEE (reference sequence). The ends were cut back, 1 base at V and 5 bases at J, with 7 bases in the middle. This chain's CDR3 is CASSLSPDNEQFF. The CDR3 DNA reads TGTGCCAGCAGCTTGTCTCCCGACAATGAGCAGTTCTTC.